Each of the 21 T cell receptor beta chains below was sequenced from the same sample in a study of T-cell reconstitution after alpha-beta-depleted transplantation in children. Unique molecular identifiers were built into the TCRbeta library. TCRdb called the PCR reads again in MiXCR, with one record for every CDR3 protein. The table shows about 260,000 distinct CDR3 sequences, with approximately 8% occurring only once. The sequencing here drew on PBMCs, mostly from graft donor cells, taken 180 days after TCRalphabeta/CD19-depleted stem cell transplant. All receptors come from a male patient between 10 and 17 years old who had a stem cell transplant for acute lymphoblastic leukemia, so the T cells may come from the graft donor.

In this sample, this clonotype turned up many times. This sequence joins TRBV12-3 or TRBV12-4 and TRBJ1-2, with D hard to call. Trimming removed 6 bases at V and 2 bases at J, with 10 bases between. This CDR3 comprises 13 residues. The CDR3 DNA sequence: TGTGCCAGCAGGGTCCTGGGGAACTATGGCTACACCTTC. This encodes CASRVLGNYGYTF.

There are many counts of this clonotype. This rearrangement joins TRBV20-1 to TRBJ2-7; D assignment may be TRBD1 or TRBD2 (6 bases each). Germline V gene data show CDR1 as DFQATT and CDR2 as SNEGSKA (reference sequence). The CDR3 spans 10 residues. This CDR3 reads CRGGLYEQYF. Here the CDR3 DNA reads TGCAGAGGGGGGTTATACGAGCAGTACTTC.

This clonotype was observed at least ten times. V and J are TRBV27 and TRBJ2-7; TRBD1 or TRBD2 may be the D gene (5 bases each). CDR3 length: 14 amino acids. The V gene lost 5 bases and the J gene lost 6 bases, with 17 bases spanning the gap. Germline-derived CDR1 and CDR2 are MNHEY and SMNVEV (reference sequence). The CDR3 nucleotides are TGTGCCAGCAGTCCCATCCGGGACCGACTCGAGCAGTACTTC. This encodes CASSPIRDRLEQYF.

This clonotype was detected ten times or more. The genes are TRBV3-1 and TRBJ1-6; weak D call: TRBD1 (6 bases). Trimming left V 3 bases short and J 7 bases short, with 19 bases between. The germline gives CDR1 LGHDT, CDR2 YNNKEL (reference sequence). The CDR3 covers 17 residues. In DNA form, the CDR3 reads TGTGCCAGCAGCCAGTGGGGAAGGGGGTCGGGAAATTCACCCCTCCACTTT. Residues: CASSQWGRGSGNSPLHF.

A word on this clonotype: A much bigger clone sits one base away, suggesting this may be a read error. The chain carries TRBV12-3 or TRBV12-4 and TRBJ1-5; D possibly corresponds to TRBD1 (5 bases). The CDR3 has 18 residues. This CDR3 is CASSLDSGLGNSNQPHHF. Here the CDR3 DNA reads TGTGCCAGCAGCCTCGACAGCGGGCTCGGGAATAGCAATCAGCCCCATCATTTT.

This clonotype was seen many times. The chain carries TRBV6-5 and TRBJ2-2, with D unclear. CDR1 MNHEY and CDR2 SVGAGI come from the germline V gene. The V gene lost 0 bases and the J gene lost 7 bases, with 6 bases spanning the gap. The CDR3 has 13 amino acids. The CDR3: CASSYSSSGELFF. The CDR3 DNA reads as TGTGCCAGCAGTTACTCGAGCAGCGGGGAGCTGTTTTTT.

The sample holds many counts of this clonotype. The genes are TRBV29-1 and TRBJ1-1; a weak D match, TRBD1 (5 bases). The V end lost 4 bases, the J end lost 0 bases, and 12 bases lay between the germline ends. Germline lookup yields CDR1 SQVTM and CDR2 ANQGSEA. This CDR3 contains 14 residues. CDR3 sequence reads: CSVGGAALNTEAFF. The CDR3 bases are TGCAGCGTTGGGGGCGCAGCCTTGAACACTGAAGCTTTCTTT.

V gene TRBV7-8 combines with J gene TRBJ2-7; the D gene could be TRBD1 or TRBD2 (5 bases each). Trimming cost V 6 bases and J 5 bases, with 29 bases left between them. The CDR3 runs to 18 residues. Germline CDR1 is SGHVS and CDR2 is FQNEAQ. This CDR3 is CASRASRVFVGYGDEQYF. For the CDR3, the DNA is TGTGCCAGCAGGGCAAGCAGGGTCTTTGTCGGGTACGGGGACGAGCAGTACTTC.

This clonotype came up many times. Here the CDR3 DNA reads TGCAGTGCTGGGTCTAGCGGGGGAAGTTACGAGCAGTACTTC. It is translated as CSAGSSGGSYEQYF. The chain is built from TRBV20-1 and TRBJ2-7; 10 bases match TRBD2. This CDR3 region has 14 residues. Germline V gene lookup returns CDR1 DFQATT and CDR2 SNEGSKA (reference sequence). With V trimmed by 5 bases and J by 4 bases, 8 bases remained unmatched.

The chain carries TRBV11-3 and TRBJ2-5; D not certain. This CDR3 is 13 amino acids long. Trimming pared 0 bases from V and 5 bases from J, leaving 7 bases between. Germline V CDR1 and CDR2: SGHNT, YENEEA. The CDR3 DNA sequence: TGTGCCAGCAGCTTAGAGGCGTGGGAGACCCAGTACTTC. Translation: CASSLEAWETQYF.

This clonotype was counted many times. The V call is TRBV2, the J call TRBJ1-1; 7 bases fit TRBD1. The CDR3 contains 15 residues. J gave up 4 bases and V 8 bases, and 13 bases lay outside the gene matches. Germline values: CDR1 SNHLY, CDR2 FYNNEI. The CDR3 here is CASSLKGAPRTEAFF. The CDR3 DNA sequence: TGTGCCAGCTCGCTTAAGGGGGCCCCGCGCACTGAAGCTTTCTTT. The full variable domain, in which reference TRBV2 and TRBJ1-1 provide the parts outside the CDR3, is EPEVTQTPSHQVTQMGQEVILRCVPISNHLYFYWYRQILGQKVEFLVSFYNNEISEKSEIFDDQFSVERPDGSNFTLKIRSTKLEDSAMYFCASSLKGAPRTEAFFGQGTRLTVV.

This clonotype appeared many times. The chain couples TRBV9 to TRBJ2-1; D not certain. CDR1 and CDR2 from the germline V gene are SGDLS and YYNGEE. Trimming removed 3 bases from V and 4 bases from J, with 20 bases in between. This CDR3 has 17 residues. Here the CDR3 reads CASSDSSLQFGYNEQFF. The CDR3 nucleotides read TGTGCCAGCAGCGACTCCTCCCTACAGTTCGGGTACAATGAGCAGTTCTTC. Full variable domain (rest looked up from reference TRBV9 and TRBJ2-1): DSGVTQTPKHLITATGQRVTLRCSPRSGDLSVYWYQQSLDQGLQFLIQYYNGEERAKGNILERFSAQQFPDLHSELNLSSLELGDSALYFCASSDSSLQFGYNEQFFGPGTRLTVL.

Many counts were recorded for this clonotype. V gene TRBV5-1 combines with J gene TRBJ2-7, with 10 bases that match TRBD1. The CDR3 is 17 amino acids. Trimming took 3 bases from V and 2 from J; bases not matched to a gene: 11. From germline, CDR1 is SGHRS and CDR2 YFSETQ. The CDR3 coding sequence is TGCGCCAGCAGCTCTGCTTCAGGGACAGGGGCCACCTACGAGCAGTACTTC. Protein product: CASSSASGTGATYEQYF.

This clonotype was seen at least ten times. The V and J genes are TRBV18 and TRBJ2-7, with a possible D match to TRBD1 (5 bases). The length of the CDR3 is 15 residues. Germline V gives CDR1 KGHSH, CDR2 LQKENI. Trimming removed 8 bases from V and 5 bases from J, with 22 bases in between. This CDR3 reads CASLLGPRATHEQYF. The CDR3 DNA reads TGTGCCAGCCTGCTCGGGCCCAGGGCGACCCACGAGCAGTACTTC.

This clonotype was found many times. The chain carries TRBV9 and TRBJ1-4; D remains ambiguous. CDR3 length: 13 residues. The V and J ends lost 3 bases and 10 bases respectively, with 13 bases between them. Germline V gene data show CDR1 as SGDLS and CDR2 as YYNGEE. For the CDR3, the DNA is TGTGCCAGCAGCGCCGGAGCCCTAGGAAAACTGTTTTTT. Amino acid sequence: CASSAGALGKLFF. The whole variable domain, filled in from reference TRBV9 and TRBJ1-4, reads DSGVTQTPKHLITATGQRVTLRCSPRSGDLSVYWYQQSLDQGLQFLIQYYNGEERAKGNILERFSAQQFPDLHSELNLSSLELGDSALYFCASSAGALGKLFFGSGTQLSVL.

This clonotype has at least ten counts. CDR3: CASSSWRGEEKLFF. Here the CDR3 DNA reads TGTGCCAGCAGTTCTTGGAGGGGAGAGGAAAAACTGTTTTTT. The chain has TRBV6-5 and TRBJ1-4; D perhaps matches TRBD1 (5 bases). With 4 bases removed from V and 8 bases from J, the gap between germline ends came to 14 bases. CDR3 size: 14 residues. CDR1 and CDR2 from the germline V gene are MNHEY and SVGAGI.

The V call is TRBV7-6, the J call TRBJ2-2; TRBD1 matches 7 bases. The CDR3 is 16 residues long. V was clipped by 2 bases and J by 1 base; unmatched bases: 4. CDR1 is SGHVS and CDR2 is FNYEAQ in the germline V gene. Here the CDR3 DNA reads TGTGCCAGCAGCTTATGGGGACAGCTGAACACCGGGGAGCTGTTTTTT. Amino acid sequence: CASSLWGQLNTGELFF.

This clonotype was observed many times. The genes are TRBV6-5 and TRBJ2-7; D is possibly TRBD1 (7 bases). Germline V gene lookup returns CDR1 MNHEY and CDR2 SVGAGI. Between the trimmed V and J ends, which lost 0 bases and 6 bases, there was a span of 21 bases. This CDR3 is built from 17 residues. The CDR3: CASSYSSHRGAGSEQYF. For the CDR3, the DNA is TGTGCCAGCAGTTACTCGTCCCACAGGGGAGCCGGGAGCGAGCAGTACTTC.

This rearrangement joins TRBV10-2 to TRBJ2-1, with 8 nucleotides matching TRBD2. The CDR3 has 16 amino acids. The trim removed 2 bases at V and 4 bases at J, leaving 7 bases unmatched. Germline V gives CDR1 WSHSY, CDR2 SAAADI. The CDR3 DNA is TGCGCCAGCAGTGAGATATGGCTAGCGGGTTACAATGAGCAGTTCTTC. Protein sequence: CASSEIWLAGYNEQFF.

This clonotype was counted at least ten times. CDR3 amino acids: CASDGQGTSPLHF. CDR3 sequence (DNA): TGTGCCAGCGATGGACAGGGGACTTCACCCCTCCACTTT. The rearrangement joins TRBV2 to TRBJ1-6; 9 nucleotides match TRBD1. J gave up 9 bases and V 8 bases, and 5 bases lay outside the gene matches. Germline CDR1 is SNHLY and CDR2 is FYNNEI. The CDR3 has 13 residues. The full variable domain, in which reference TRBV2 and TRBJ1-6 provide the parts outside the CDR3, is EPEVTQTPSHQVTQMGQEVILRCVPISNHLYFYWYRQILGQKVEFLVSFYNNEISEKSEIFDDQFSVERPDGSNFTLKIRSTKLEDSAMYFCASDGQGTSPLHFGNGTRLTVT.

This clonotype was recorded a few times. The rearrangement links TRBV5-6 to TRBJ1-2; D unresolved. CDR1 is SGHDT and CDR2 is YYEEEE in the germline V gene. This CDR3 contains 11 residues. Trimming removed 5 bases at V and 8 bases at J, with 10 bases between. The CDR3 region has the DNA TGTGCCAGCAGGGTCCAACGGGGCTACACCTTC. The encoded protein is CASRVQRGYTF.